The next 11 T cell receptor beta chains were all read from a single sample in a study of T cell repertoires in ileal Crohn's disease. Profiled with immunoSEQ multiplex PCR; TCRdb holds only in-frame clones, not every one. The repertoire includes 15,000 or so clones, 80% to 85% of them detected once, and about 6.5% sits in the top ten. Material for sequencing was ileal tissue. These TCRs come from an adult with Crohn's disease.

This sequence joins TRBV5-1 and TRBJ2-2, with D uncertain. Trimming left V 4 bases short and J 8 bases short, with 12 bases between. This CDR3 is built from 13 residues. CDR1 is SGHRS, CDR2 YFSETQ, per germline. This CDR3 is CASSKESSGELFF. CDR3 sequence (DNA): TGCGCCAGCAGCAAGGAGAGCTCTGGGGAGCTGTTTTTT. Drawing the rest from reference TRBV5-1 and TRBJ2-2, the complete variable domain is KAGVTQTPRYLIKTRGQQVTLSCSPISGHRSVSWYQQTPGQGLQFLFEYFSETQRNKGNFPGRFSGRQFSNSRSEMNVSTLELGDSALYLCASSKESSGELFFGEGSRLTVL.

This clone was found a few times. V usage is TRBV10-3 and J usage is TRBJ2-3, with TRBD2 matching over 11 bases. Germline V CDR1 and CDR2: ENHRY, SYGVKD. CDR3 length: 13 amino acids. V trimming: 4 bases; J trimming: 6 bases; junction bases outside the gene matches: 0. CDR3 bases: TGTGCCATCAGTGTAGCGGGGGGGGATACGCAGTATTTT. It is translated as CAISVAGGDTQYF.

The chain has TRBV7-9 and TRBJ2-7; D gene unclear. Deletions cut 2 bases from V and 6 bases from J, with 11 bases between. The CDR3 sequence is 13 residues long. Germline V gene sequence: CDR1 SEHNR, CDR2 FQNEAQ (reference sequence). The chain's CDR3 is CASSLLSSPEQYF. The DNA of the CDR3 is TGTGCCAGCAGCTTACTGTCGTCCCCCGAGCAGTACTTC.

This sequence joins TRBV7-2 and TRBJ2-5; possibly TRBD1 for D (6 bases). CDR3 length: 14 amino acids. V lost 5 bases and J 0 bases, leaving 10 bases between the germline ends. Germline V gene sequence: CDR1 SGHTA, CDR2 FQGNSA. The CDR3 DNA follows: TGTGCCAGCAGCCCTGACAGGTACCAAGAGACCCAGTACTTC. Translation: CASSPDRYQETQYF.

V usage is TRBV6-6 and J usage is TRBJ2-7; D remains ambiguous. Deletions cut 5 bases from V and 7 bases from J, with 9 bases between. CDR1 is MNHNY and CDR2 is SVGAGI in the germline V gene (reference sequence). The CDR3 has 11 residues. The CDR3 sequence: CASSNLSEQYF. CDR3 nucleotide sequence: TGTGCCAGCAGTAACCTCAGTGAGCAGTACTTC.

J is TRBJ1-5 and V is TRBV29-1; 8 bases line up with TRBD1. The J segment lost 11 bases and the V segment lost 1 base, leaving 4 bases of the junction unmatched. The CDR3 is 12 residues long. Germline assignment: CDR1 SQVTM and CDR2 ANQGSEA. The DNA of the CDR3 is TGCAGCGTTGAAGCAACAGGGGGGACCCAGCATTTT. Residues: CSVEATGGTQHF.

This clone has only a few counts. This chain uses TRBV30 with TRBJ2-1; TRBD2 matches 12 bases. J gave up 0 bases and V 1 base, and 7 bases lay outside the gene matches. This CDR3 has 18 residues. CDR1 is GTSNPN and CDR2 is SVGIG in the germline V gene (reference sequence). CDR3 region: CAWSAGLAGLSSYNEQFF. In nucleotides, the CDR3 is TGTGCCTGGAGTGCGGGACTAGCGGGTTTGAGCTCCTACAATGAGCAGTTCTTC.

The rearrangement uses TRBV4-3 and TRBJ1-4; possible D gene TRBD1, 5 bases. Trimming removed 0 bases from V and 8 bases from J, with 10 bases in between. The CDR3 loop spans 14 amino acids. CDR1 is LGHNA, CDR2 YSLEER, per germline. The CDR3 protein is CASSQDRVQEKLFF. The CDR3 DNA sequence: TGCGCCAGCAGCCAAGACAGGGTACAGGAAAAACTGTTTTTT.

This clone was found a few times. V and J are TRBV2 and TRBJ1-2; possibly TRBD1 for D (5 bases). Germline V lookup: CDR1 SNHLY, CDR2 FYNNEI. The CDR3 length is 15 residues. The ends were cut back, 2 bases at V and 4 bases at J, with 14 bases in the middle. This CDR3 reads CASSETGGTTYGYTF. For the CDR3, the DNA is TGTGCCAGCAGTGAAACCGGAGGGACTACCTATGGCTACACCTTC.

Of note for this clone: The same CDR3 can be traced to other DNA sequences in this sample. CDR3 protein: CASSEAGDTQYF. The CDR3 DNA sequence: TGTGCCAGCAGTGAAGCCGGGGATACGCAGTATTTT. This sequence joins TRBV6-1 and TRBJ2-3, with no clear D. Trimming left V 0 bases short and J 6 bases short, with 4 bases between. This CDR3 spans 12 amino acids. CDR1 MNHNS and CDR2 SASEGT come from the germline V gene.

This clone was detected only once. The chain links TRBV25-1 to TRBJ1-4; no clear D. CDR1 is MGHDK, CDR2 SYGVNS, per germline. V shed 3 bases and J shed 3 bases, with 11 bases lying between them. The CDR3 is 15 residues long. CDR3 sequence: CASSDQTPPNEKLFF. CDR3 in DNA: TGTGCCAGCAGTGACCAGACACCCCCTAATGAAAAACTGTTTTTT.